The 18 T cell receptor beta chains reported below all come from one sample, sequenced in a study of PD-1 blockade in classical Hodgkin lymphoma. Profiling relied on immunoSEQ multiplex PCR, and the TCRdb table lists in-frame clones only, not all of them. The sample lists approximately 70,000 clones, about 92% seen once, with about 7.6% in the top ten. Following autologous stem cell transplantation, relapse occurred in every patient, and exposure to brentuximab vedotin varied. This material consisted of peripheral blood mononuclear cells (PBMCs), taken at baseline. Source of these receptors: a human donor with classical Hodgkin lymphoma.

This chain joins TRBV2 and TRBJ2-7; 8 bases agree with TRBD1. Per germline, CDR1 SNHLY and CDR2 FYNNEI. The ends lost 1 base at V and 5 bases at J; junction bases unmatched: 7. This CDR3 contains 15 residues. CDR3: CASSEGKDRENEQYF. CDR3 in DNA: TGTGCCAGCAGTGAAGGCAAGGACAGGGAGAACGAGCAGTACTTC.

The count of this clone is one. The V call is TRBV6-6, the J call TRBJ2-7, with a tentative D call TRBD2 (6 bases). Trimming took off 9 bases at V and 5 bases at J, with 8 bases between the two ends. CDR1 MNHNY and CDR2 SVGAGI come from the germline V gene (reference sequence). CDR3 length: 10 amino acids. The CDR3 spells CASGRNEQYF. The CDR3 DNA reads as TGTGCCAGTGGGAGGAACGAGCAGTACTTC.

CDR3: CASSPAPDYNTGELFF. CDR3 DNA: TGTGCCAGCAGCCCGGCCCCGGACTATAACACCGGGGAGCTGTTTTTT. The chain uses TRBV7-9 and TRBJ2-2, with D tentatively TRBD2 (6 bases). Trimming took 5 bases from V and 2 from J, leaving 15 bases between them. CDR1 and CDR2 (germline): SEHNR, FQNEAQ (reference sequence). The CDR3 spans 16 residues.

The rearrangement joins TRBV28 to TRBJ2-3, with 10 positions matching TRBD2. There are 19 residues in the CDR3. In germline, CDR1 is MDHEN, CDR2 SYDVKM. J gave up 0 bases and V 2 bases, and 11 bases lay outside the gene matches. The CDR3 sequence is CASSLDSAGLAASTDTQYF. The CDR3 bases are TGTGCCAGCAGTTTAGATTCGGCAGGACTAGCGGCTAGCACAGATACGCAGTATTTT.

V gene TRBV27 combines with J gene TRBJ2-4; D unresolved. CDR1 and CDR2 from the germline V gene are MNHEY and SMNVEV (reference sequence). The V gene lost 1 base and the J gene lost 6 bases, with 7 bases spanning the gap. The CDR3 is 13 amino acids. CDR3 in DNA: TGTGCCAGCAGTTTATTTGACGGAAACATTCAGTACTTC. It is translated as CASSLFDGNIQYF.

The rearrangement joins TRBV9 to TRBJ1-4, with a weak D call TRBD1 (5 bases). This CDR3 region has 16 residues. Germline loops: CDR1 SGDLS, CDR2 YYNGEE. Trimming pared 4 bases from V and 8 bases from J, leaving 21 bases between. The CDR3 here is CASSPARARVEEKLFF. CDR3 nucleotides: TGTGCCAGCAGCCCCGCGAGGGCCAGGGTTGAGGAAAAACTGTTTTTT.

The rearrangement uses TRBV11-2 and TRBJ1-5; a weak D match, TRBD1 (5 bases). Looked up from germline, CDR1 is SGHAT and CDR2 is FQNNGV. V shed 3 bases and J shed 2 bases, with 8 bases lying between them. The CDR3 covers 14 residues. The CDR3 region is CASSLVGGNQPQHF. CDR3 nucleotide sequence: TGTGCCAGCAGCTTGGTGGGGGGCAATCAGCCCCAGCATTTT.

The gene calls are TRBV19 and TRBJ1-2, with unresolved D. CDR3 length equals 15 residues. Germline CDR1 and CDR2: LNHDA and SQIVND (reference sequence). V was shortened by 3 bases and J by 2 bases, with 13 bases between the two germline ends. In nucleotides, the CDR3 is TGTGCCAGTAGTATTCGGGCAGTTAGAAACTATGGCTACACCTTC. It is translated as CASSIRAVRNYGYTF.

This chain connects TRBV6-9 to TRBJ2-2; D unresolved. V was shortened by 3 bases and J by 5 bases, with 10 bases between the two germline ends. Germline values: CDR1 MNHGY, CDR2 SVAAGI. The CDR3 runs 14 residues. Here the CDR3 reads CASSYAFGTGELFF. The DNA for the CDR3 is TGTGCCAGCAGTTACGCCTTTGGGACCGGGGAGCTGTTTTTT.

The rearrangement links TRBV5-1 to TRBJ1-2, with 7 bases aligning to TRBD1. This CDR3 has 14 residues. Germline CDR1 and CDR2: SGHRS and YFSETQ. V dropped 4 bases and J dropped 6; count of bases not matched to a gene: 9. The chain's CDR3 is CASSPEQGVDGYTF. Here the CDR3 DNA reads TGCGCCAGCAGCCCGGAGCAGGGGGTCGATGGCTACACCTTC.

The chain combines TRBV7-9 with TRBJ1-2; TRBD1 matches at 7 bases. The CDR3 runs to 16 residues. With 5 bases clipped from V and 10 bases from J, the junction kept 19 bases outside the gene matches. Germline V CDR1 and CDR2: SEHNR, FQNEAQ (reference sequence). CDR3 sequence (DNA): TGTGCCAGCAGCCGCACTACAAAACCCGGGACAGAGAACTACACCTTC. Its translation: CASSRTTKPGTENYTF.

The rearrangement uses TRBV4-2 and TRBJ1-6, with TRBD1 as a possible D gene (5 bases). The CDR3 runs 16 residues. CDR1 is LGHNA, CDR2 YNFKEQ, per germline. Trimming took off 0 bases at V and 10 bases at J, with 16 bases between the two ends. This CDR3 reads CASSQDLTGAGSPLHF. In nucleotides, the CDR3 is TGTGCCAGCAGCCAAGATTTAACAGGCGCGGGATCACCCCTCCACTTT.

The gene calls are TRBV27 and TRBJ1-5, with D uncertain. Germline V gene sequence: CDR1 MNHEY, CDR2 SMNVEV (reference sequence). The germline V and J ends were trimmed by 3 bases and 6 bases, with 9 bases remaining between them. The CDR3 spans 13 residues. The CDR3 region is CASSFGPGQPQHF. In nucleotides, the CDR3 is TGTGCCAGCAGTTTTGGTCCGGGTCAGCCCCAGCATTTT.

The rearrangement joins TRBV19 to TRBJ2-3; D gene unclear. The CDR3 is made up of 14 amino acids. V was trimmed by 0 bases and J by 3 bases, leaving 7 bases between them. Germline V gene sequence: CDR1 LNHDA, CDR2 SQIVND (reference sequence). The CDR3 here is CASSIEVETDTQYF. The CDR3 DNA sequence: TGTGCCAGTAGTATAGAGGTGGAGACAGATACGCAGTATTTT.

This clone has only a few counts. The chain has TRBV7-9 and TRBJ1-2; D not resolved. Germline values: CDR1 SEHNR, CDR2 FQNEAQ (reference sequence). The CDR3 runs to 12 residues. The germline V and J ends were trimmed by 7 bases and 7 bases, with 13 bases remaining between them. The CDR3 spells CASNKGYSGYTF. CDR3 sequence (DNA): TGTGCCAGCAATAAGGGCTACTCTGGCTACACCTTC.

The J gene is TRBJ1-5, the V gene TRBV27; perhaps TRBD1 as D (6 bases). This CDR3 contains 15 residues. V was pared by 5 bases and J by 1 base, with 12 bases between. Looked up from germline, CDR1 is MNHEY and CDR2 is SMNVEV (reference sequence). This CDR3 is CASSPRRGSNQPQHF. DNA for the CDR3: TGTGCCAGCAGTCCCCGTAGGGGGAGCAATCAGCCCCAGCATTTT.

This chain links TRBV27 with TRBJ2-3; perhaps TRBD1 as D (5 bases). The CDR3 totals 16 residues. The germline CDR1 and CDR2 sequences are MNHEY and SMNVEV (reference sequence). V gave up 2 bases and J gave up 0 bases, with 12 bases separating them. The CDR3 DNA is TGTGCCAGCAGTTTAGGTTCCAGGGCTAGCACAGATACGCAGTATTTT. Encoded protein: CASSLGSRASTDTQYF.

This clone was detected once. The chain joins TRBV29-1 to TRBJ1-2; 8 bases line up with TRBD1. CDR1 and CDR2 (germline): SQVTM, ANQGSEA. J lost 5 bases, V lost 5 bases, and 7 bases had no gene match. CDR3 size: 13 residues. The CDR3 nucleotides are TGCAGCGTTCATGACAGGGGAGTTTATGGCTACACCTTC. It encodes CSVHDRGVYGYTF.